This T cell receptor delta chain emerged from a study of gamma-delta chains in newborns, infants, children. On the study more broadly: Innate gammadelta T cells reportedly expand polyclonally right after birth, driven by microbial exposure, per the title.

TCRdb re-processed the reads via CATT. The sample consists of 2,500 to 3,000 delta-chain clones, under 60% of them appearing once. Relative to its sample, this clone is medium-sized. The material was blood, obtained at baseline. This TCR was recovered from a child who received the measles vaccine.

CDR3 nucleotide sequence: TGTGCAGCAAGCGGCGCCTGGGGGATTTCCACCGATAAACTCATCTTT. The encoded protein is CAASGAWGISTDKLIF. The chain links TRAV29/DV5 to TRDJ1; TRDD3 matches 9 bases. The germline V gene encodes CDR1 NSMFDY and CDR2 ISSIKDK. The CDR3 totals 16 residues. After removal of 0 bases from V and 1 base from J, the junction contained 7 bases not matched to a gene.